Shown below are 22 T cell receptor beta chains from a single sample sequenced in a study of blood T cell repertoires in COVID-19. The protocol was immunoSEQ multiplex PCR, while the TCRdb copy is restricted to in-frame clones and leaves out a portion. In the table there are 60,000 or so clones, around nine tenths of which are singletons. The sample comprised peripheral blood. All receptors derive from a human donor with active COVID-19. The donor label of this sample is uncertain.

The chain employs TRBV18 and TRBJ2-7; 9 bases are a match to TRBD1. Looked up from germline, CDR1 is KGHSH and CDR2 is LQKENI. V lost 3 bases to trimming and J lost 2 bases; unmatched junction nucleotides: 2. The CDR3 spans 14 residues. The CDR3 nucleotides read TGTGCCAGCTCACCCGGGACAGGGACCTACGAGCAGTACTTC. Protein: CASSPGTGTYEQYF.

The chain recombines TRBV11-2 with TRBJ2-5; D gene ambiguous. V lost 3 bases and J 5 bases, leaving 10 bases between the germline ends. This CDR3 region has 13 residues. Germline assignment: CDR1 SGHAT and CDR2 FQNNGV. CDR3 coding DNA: TGTGCCAGCAGCTTGCGAGGAAGGGAGACCCAGTACTTC. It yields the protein CASSLRGRETQYF.

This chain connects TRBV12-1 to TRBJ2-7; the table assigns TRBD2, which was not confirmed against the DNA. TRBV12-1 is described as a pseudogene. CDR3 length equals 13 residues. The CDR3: CARGLAGPYEQYV. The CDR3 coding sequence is TGTGCCAGGGGACTAGCGGGACCCTACGAGCAGTACGTC.

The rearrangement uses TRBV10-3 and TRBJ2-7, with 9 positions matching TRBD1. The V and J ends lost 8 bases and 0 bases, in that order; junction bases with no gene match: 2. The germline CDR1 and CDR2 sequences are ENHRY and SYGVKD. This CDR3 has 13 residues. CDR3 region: CAIGQGTSYEQYV. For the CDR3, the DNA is TGTGCCATCGGACAGGGGACCTCCTACGAGCAGTACGTC.

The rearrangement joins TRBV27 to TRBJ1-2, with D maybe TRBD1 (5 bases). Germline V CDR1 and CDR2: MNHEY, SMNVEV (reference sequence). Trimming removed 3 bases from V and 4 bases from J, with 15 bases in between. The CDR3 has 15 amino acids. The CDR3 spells CASSLAAGPFYGYTF. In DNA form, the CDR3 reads TGTGCCAGCAGTTTGGCGGCAGGGCCCTTCTATGGCTACACCTTC.

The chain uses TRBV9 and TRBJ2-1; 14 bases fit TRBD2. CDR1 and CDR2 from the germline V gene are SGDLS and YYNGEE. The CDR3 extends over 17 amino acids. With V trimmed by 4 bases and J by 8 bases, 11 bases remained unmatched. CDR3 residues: CASSLGPGTSGRDEQFF. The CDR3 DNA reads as TGTGCCAGCAGCTTAGGCCCCGGGACTAGCGGGAGAGATGAGCAGTTCTTC.

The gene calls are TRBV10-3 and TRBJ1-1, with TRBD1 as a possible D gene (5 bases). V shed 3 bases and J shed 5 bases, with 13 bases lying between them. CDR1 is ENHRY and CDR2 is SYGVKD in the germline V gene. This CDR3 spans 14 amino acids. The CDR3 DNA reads TGTGCCATCAGTGACAGGGTGACCGGAACTGAAGCTTTCTTT. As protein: CAISDRVTGTEAFF.

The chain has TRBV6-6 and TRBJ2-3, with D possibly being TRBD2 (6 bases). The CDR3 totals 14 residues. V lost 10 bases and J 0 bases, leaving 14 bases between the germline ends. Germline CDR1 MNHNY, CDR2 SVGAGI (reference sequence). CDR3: CATRFAGSTDTQYF. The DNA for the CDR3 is TGTGCCACCCGGTTCGCGGGAAGCACAGATACGCAGTATTTT.

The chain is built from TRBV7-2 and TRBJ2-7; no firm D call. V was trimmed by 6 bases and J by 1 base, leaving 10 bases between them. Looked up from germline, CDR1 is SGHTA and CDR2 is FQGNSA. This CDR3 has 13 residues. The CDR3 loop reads CASRKDGSYEQYF. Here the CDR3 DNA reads TGTGCCAGCAGGAAAGACGGGTCCTACGAGCAGTACTTC.

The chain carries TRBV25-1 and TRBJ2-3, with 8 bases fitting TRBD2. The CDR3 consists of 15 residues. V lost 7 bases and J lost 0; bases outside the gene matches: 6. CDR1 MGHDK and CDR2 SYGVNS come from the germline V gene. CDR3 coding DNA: TGTGCCAGCACCCCGCAGCGGGGGAGCACAGATACGCAGTATTTT. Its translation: CASTPQRGSTDTQYF.

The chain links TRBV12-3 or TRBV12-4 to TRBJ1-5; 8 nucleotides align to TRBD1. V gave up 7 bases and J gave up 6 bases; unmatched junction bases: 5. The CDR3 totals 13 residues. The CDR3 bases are TGTGCCAGCACCAGACAGGGGATTCAGCCCCAGCATTTT. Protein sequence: CASTRQGIQPQHF.

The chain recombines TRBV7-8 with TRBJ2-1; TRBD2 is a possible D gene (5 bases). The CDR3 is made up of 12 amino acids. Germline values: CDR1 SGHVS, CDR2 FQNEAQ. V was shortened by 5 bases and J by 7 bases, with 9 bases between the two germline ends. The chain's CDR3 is CASSPGDNEQFF. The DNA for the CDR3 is TGTGCCAGCAGCCCCGGGGATAATGAGCAGTTCTTC. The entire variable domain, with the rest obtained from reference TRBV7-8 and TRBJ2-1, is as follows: GAGVSQSPRYKVAKRGQDVALRCDPISGHVSLFWYQQALGQGPEFLTYFQNEAQLDKSGLPSDRFFAERPEGSVSTLKIQRTQQEDSAVYLCASSPGDNEQFFGPGTRLTVL.

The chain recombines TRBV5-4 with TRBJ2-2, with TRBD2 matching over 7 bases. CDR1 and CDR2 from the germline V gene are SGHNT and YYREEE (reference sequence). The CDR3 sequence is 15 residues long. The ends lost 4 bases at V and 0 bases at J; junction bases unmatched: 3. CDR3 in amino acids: CASSRGGTNTGELFF. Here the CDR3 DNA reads TGTGCCAGCAGCCGGGGAGGGACGAACACCGGGGAGCTGTTTTTT.

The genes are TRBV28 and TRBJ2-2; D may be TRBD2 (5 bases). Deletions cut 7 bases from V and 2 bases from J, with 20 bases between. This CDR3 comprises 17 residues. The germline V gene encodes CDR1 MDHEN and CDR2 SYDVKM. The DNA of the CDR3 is TGTGCCAGCATTAGCATCCGCAGCCCTAGCAACACCGGGGAGCTGTTTTTT. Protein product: CASISIRSPSNTGELFF.

Written as DNA, the CDR3 is TGTGCCAGCAGGGGGACAGGACCGAACACCGGGGAGCTGTTTTTT. As protein: CASRGTGPNTGELFF. The chain couples TRBV2 to TRBJ2-2; 8 nucleotides agree with TRBD1. Germline lookup yields CDR1 SNHLY and CDR2 FYNNEI. The CDR3 is 15 residues long. Trimming at V came to 6 bases and at J to 0 bases, leaving 3 bases not matched to a gene.

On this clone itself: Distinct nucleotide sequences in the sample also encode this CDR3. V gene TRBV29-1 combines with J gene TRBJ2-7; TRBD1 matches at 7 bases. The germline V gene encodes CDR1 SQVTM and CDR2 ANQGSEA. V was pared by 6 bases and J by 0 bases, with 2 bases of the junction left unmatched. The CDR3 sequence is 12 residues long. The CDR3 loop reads CSVRDSSYEQYF. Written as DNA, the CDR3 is TGCAGCGTCCGGGACAGCTCCTACGAGCAGTACTTC.

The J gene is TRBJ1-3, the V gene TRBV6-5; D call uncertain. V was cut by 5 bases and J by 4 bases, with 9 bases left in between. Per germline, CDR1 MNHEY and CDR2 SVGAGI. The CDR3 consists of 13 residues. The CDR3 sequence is CASSLGEGNTIYF. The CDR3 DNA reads TGTGCCAGCAGTCTGGGAGAGGGAAACACCATATATTTT.

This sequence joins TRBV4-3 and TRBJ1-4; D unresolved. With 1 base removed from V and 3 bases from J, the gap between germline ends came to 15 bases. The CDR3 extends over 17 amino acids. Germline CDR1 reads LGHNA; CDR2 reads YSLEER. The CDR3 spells CASSQATKEAANEKLFF. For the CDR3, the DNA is TGCGCCAGCAGCCAAGCAACAAAAGAAGCGGCTAATGAAAAACTGTTTTTT.

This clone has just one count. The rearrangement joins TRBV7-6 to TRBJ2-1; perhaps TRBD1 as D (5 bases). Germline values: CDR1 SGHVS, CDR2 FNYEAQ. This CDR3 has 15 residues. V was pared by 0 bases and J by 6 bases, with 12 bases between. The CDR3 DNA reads TGTGCCAGCAGCTTAGCTGGCAGGGCTAGCAATGAGCAGTTCTTC. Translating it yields CASSLAGRASNEQFF.

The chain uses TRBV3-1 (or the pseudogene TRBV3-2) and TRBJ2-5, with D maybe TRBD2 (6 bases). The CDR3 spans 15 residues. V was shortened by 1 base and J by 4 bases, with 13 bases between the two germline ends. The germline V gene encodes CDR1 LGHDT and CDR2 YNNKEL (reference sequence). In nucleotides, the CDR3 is TGTGCCAGCAGCCAAGTGGGCGGGACGGCAGAGACCCAGTACTTC. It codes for CASSQVGGTAETQYF.

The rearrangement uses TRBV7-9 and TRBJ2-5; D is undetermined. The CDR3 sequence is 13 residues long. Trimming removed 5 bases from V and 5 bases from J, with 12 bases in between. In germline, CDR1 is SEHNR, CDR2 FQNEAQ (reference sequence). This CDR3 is CASSPNVAETQYF. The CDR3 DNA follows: TGTGCCAGCAGCCCTAATGTTGCCGAGACCCAGTACTTC.

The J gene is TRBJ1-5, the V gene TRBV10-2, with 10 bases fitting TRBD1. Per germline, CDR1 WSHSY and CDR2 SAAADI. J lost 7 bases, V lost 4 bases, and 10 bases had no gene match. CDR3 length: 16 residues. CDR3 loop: CASSGPGTGDLQPQHF. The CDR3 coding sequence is TGCGCCAGCAGTGGACCCGGGACAGGGGATTTACAGCCCCAGCATTTT.